These T cell receptor beta chains were read from a single sample in a study of cytomegalovirus exposure and HLA in healthy donors. Assay used: immunoSEQ multiplex PCR; TCRdb lists only in-frame clones, some missing. Here the sample table reports around 140,000 clones. The sample comprised PBMCs. The receptors originated from a male donor in good health and CMV-seronegative. Both conserved end residues are part of each CDR3. D genes are given only for firm matches.

v_gene: TRBV7-9; j_gene: TRBJ2-7; d_gene: TRBD1; CDR3aa: CASRKRQGSYEQYF; CDR3nt: TGTGCCAGCAGGAAAAGACAGGGTTCCTACGAGCAGTACTTC
v_gene: TRBV19; j_gene: TRBJ1-1; d_gene: -; CDR3aa: CASSIVTVGDTEAFF; CDR3nt: TGTGCCAGTAGTATAGTAACAGTTGGTGACACTGAAGCTTTCTTT
v_gene: TRBV6-6; j_gene: TRBJ2-7; d_gene: TRBD1; CDR3aa: CASSLSDRENVEQYF; CDR3nt: TGTGCCAGCAGTTTGTCGGACAGGGAAAACGTCGAGCAGTACTTC
v_gene: TRBV6-5; j_gene: TRBJ1-2; d_gene: TRBD1; CDR3aa: CASSYGQGSNYGYTF; CDR3nt: TGTGCCAGCAGTTATGGACAGGGGTCTAACTATGGCTACACCTTC
v_gene: TRBV29-1; j_gene: TRBJ2-2; d_gene: -; CDR3aa: CSVEDTRTDTGELFF; CDR3nt: TGCAGCGTTGAAGATACGAGGACAGACACCGGGGAGCTGTTTTTT
v_gene: TRBV30; j_gene: TRBJ1-2; d_gene: -; CDR3aa: CAWTLWQANYGYTF; CDR3nt: TGTGCCTGGACCCTCTGGCAGGCCAACTATGGCTACACCTTC
v_gene: TRBV12-5; j_gene: TRBJ1-1; d_gene: -; CDR3aa: CASEKPGAATEAFF; CDR3nt: TGTGCTAGTGAGAAACCAGGGGCGGCCACTGAAGCTTTCTTT
v_gene: TRBV5-1; j_gene: TRBJ1-2; d_gene: -; CDR3aa: CASSLSNYGYTF; CDR3nt: TGCGCCAGCAGCTTATCGAACTATGGCTACACCTTC
v_gene: TRBV25-1; j_gene: TRBJ1-4; d_gene: TRBD1; CDR3aa: CASKRGTGREEKLFF; CDR3nt: TGTGCCAGCAAGAGGGGGACAGGGCGAGAGGAAAAACTGTTTTTT
v_gene: TRBV27; j_gene: TRBJ1-2; d_gene: TRBD1; CDR3aa: CASSLGPTGVLAGYTF; CDR3nt: TGTGCCAGCAGTTTGGGACCGACAGGGGTCCTGGCTGGCTACACCTTC
v_gene: TRBV27; j_gene: TRBJ1-1; d_gene: TRBD1; CDR3aa: CASSSGGNDEAFF; CDR3nt: TGTGCCAGCAGTTCAGGGGGCAATGATGAAGCTTTCTTT
v_gene: TRBV5-1; j_gene: TRBJ2-7; d_gene: -; CDR3aa: CASSLLLSGLAWEQYF; CDR3nt: TGCGCCAGCAGCTTGTTACTAAGTGGGCTAGCATGGGAGCAGTACTTC
v_gene: TRBV7-6; j_gene: TRBJ2-1; d_gene: -; CDR3aa: CASSFSGYNEQFF; CDR3nt: TGTGCCAGCTCTTTTTCCGGCTACAATGAGCAGTTCTTC
v_gene: TRBV28; j_gene: TRBJ1-5; d_gene: -; CDR3aa: CASNSFEASNQPQHF; CDR3nt: TGTGCCAGCAACTCTTTCGAGGCGTCCAATCAGCCCCAGCATTTT
v_gene: TRBV28; j_gene: TRBJ2-2; d_gene: -; CDR3aa: CASSSGVVTGELFF; CDR3nt: TGTGCCAGCAGTTCCGGGGTGGTCACCGGGGAGCTGTTTTTT
v_gene: TRBV16; j_gene: TRBJ2-7; d_gene: -; CDR3aa: CASSQSDGTYEQYF; CDR3nt: TGTGCCAGCAGCCAATCGGACGGGACCTACGAGCAGTACTTC
v_gene: TRBV25-1; j_gene: TRBJ1-2; d_gene: TRBD1; CDR3aa: CASRPTGAVYGYTF; CDR3nt: TGTGCCAGCAGACCCACAGGGGCGGTCTATGGCTACACCTTC
v_gene: TRBV6-4; j_gene: TRBJ2-1; d_gene: TRBD2; CDR3aa: CASSTAGRWGGISGDEQFF; CDR3nt: TGTGCCAGCAGTACAGCCGGTCGGTGGGGGGGGATTAGCGGAGATGAGCAGTTCTTC
v_gene: TRBV6-5; j_gene: TRBJ2-7; d_gene: TRBD1; CDR3aa: CASSQDRGTYEQYF; CDR3nt: TGTGCCAGCAGCCAAGACAGGGGAACCTACGAGCAGTACTTC
v_gene: TRBV7-9; j_gene: TRBJ2-3; d_gene: TRBD2; CDR3aa: CASSLTGGTDTQYF; CDR3nt: TGTGCCAGCAGCTTAACGGGAGGGACAGATACGCAGTATTTT
v_gene: TRBV30; j_gene: TRBJ1-5; d_gene: -; CDR3aa: CAWRSVYSNQPQHF; CDR3nt: TGTGCCTGGAGAAGCGTCTATAGCAATCAGCCCCAGCATTTT
v_gene: TRBV30; j_gene: TRBJ2-7; d_gene: TRBD1; CDR3aa: CAWDGTGSYEQYF; CDR3nt: TGTGCCTGGGACGGGACAGGATCCTACGAGCAGTACTTC
v_gene: TRBV5-6; j_gene: TRBJ1-4; d_gene: -; CDR3aa: CASSFLRTEENEKLFF; CDR3nt: TGTGCCAGCAGCTTTCTTAGGACAGAAGAGAATGAAAAACTGTTTTTT
v_gene: TRBV15; j_gene: TRBJ1-5; d_gene: -; CDR3aa: CATSRGGRVGNQPQHF; CDR3nt: TGTGCCACCAGCAGAGGGGGCCGTGTGGGCAATCAGCCCCAGCATTTT
v_gene: TRBV11-3; j_gene: TRBJ2-7; d_gene: -; CDR3aa: CASSLAGHITYEQYF; CDR3nt: TGTGCCAGCAGCTTAGCCGGACACATTACCTACGAGCAGTACTTC
v_gene: TRBV5-1; j_gene: TRBJ1-6; d_gene: -; CDR3aa: CASSLAGQGNSPLHF; CDR3nt: TGCGCCAGCAGCTTGGCCGGGCAGGGGAATTCACCCCTCCACTTT
v_gene: TRBV18; j_gene: TRBJ1-4; d_gene: -; CDR3aa: CASSLSRDEKLFF; CDR3nt: TGTGCCAGCTCACTTAGCCGGGATGAAAAACTGTTTTTT
v_gene: TRBV11-1; j_gene: TRBJ1-2; d_gene: -; CDR3aa: CASSDQGSYGYTF; CDR3nt: TGTGCCAGCAGCGATCAGGGGAGCTATGGCTACACCTTC
v_gene: TRBV2; j_gene: TRBJ2-7; d_gene: TRBD2; CDR3aa: CASSALAGGSYYEQYF; CDR3nt: TGTGCCAGCAGTGCTTTAGCGGGAGGAAGCTATTACGAGCAGTACTTC
v_gene: TRBV7-9; j_gene: TRBJ2-1; d_gene: -; CDR3aa: CASSKDNDYNEQFF; CDR3nt: TGTGCCAGCAGCAAGGACAACGATTACAATGAGCAGTTCTTC
v_gene: TRBV19; j_gene: TRBJ1-5; d_gene: TRBD1; CDR3aa: CASSHMWGQTNQPQHF; CDR3nt: TGTGCCAGTAGTCATATGTGGGGACAGACTAATCAGCCCCAGCATTTT
v_gene: TRBV7-6; j_gene: TRBJ2-7; d_gene: -; CDR3aa: CASSFNLGYEQYF; CDR3nt: TGTGCCAGCAGTTTCAACCTAGGATACGAGCAGTACTTC
v_gene: TRBV20-1; j_gene: TRBJ1-4; d_gene: -; CDR3aa: CSARQGGKLFF; CDR3nt: TGCAGTGCTAGACAAGGCGGAAAACTGTTTTTT
v_gene: TRBV7-2; j_gene: TRBJ2-3; d_gene: TRBD1; CDR3aa: CASSLGQGMGVTDTQYF; CDR3nt: TGTGCCAGCAGTCTGGGACAGGGGATGGGTGTGACAGATACGCAGTATTTT
v_gene: TRBV5-1; j_gene: TRBJ1-3; d_gene: -; CDR3aa: CASSLGRSSGNTIYF; CDR3nt: TGCGCCAGCAGCTTGGGTCGGAGCTCTGGAAACACCATATATTTT
v_gene: TRBV6-5; j_gene: TRBJ2-7; d_gene: TRBD1; CDR3aa: CASSFAQGANEQYF; CDR3nt: TGTGCCAGCAGTTTCGCACAGGGGGCCAACGAGCAGTACTTC
v_gene: TRBV18; j_gene: TRBJ2-1; d_gene: -; CDR3aa: CASSDKGGNEQFF; CDR3nt: TGTGCCAGCTCGGACAAAGGGGGCAATGAGCAGTTCTTC
v_gene: TRBV7-2; j_gene: TRBJ1-2; d_gene: -; CDR3aa: CASSLRGSGEDYTF; CDR3nt: TGTGCCAGCAGCTTAAGAGGCTCCGGGGAGGACTACACCTTC
v_gene: TRBV11-2; j_gene: TRBJ1-3; d_gene: TRBD1; CDR3aa: CASSLGTGSGNTIYF; CDR3nt: TGTGCCAGCAGCTTAGGGACAGGATCTGGAAACACCATATATTTT
v_gene: TRBV5-1; j_gene: TRBJ1-6; d_gene: -; CDR3aa: CASSFYPPRNRQSSYNSPLHF; CDR3nt: TGCGCCAGCAGCTTTTACCCCCCGAGGAACAGACAGAGCTCCTATAATTCACCCCTCCACTTT
v_gene: TRBV14; j_gene: TRBJ2-2; d_gene: -; CDR3aa: CASSPPGATGELFF; CDR3nt: TGTGCCAGCAGCCCGCCGGGAGCCACCGGGGAGCTGTTTTTT
v_gene: TRBV25-1; j_gene: TRBJ2-1; d_gene: TRBD2; CDR3aa: CASSEGTSGRLNEQFF; CDR3nt: TGTGCCAGCAGTGAAGGGACTAGCGGGCGGCTAAATGAGCAGTTCTTC
v_gene: TRBV5-1; j_gene: TRBJ2-7; d_gene: TRBD1; CDR3aa: CASSFYRTQGAYNSYEQYF; CDR3nt: TGCGCCAGCAGTTTTTACCGCACCCAGGGGGCCTATAACTCCTACGAGCAGTACTTC
v_gene: TRBV2; j_gene: TRBJ1-5; d_gene: -; CDR3aa: CASSEALLGQPQHF; CDR3nt: TGTGCCAGCAGTGAAGCCCTCCTCGGGCAGCCCCAGCATTTT
v_gene: TRBV11-2; j_gene: TRBJ2-5; d_gene: TRBD1; CDR3aa: CASSPDRAVETQYF; CDR3nt: TGTGCCAGCAGCCCAGACAGGGCGGTGGAGACCCAGTACTTC
v_gene: TRBV19; j_gene: TRBJ1-1; d_gene: -; CDR3aa: CASSPTMNTEAFF; CDR3nt: TGTGCCAGTAGCCCCACTATGAACACTGAAGCTTTCTTT
v_gene: TRBV9; j_gene: TRBJ1-4; d_gene: -; CDR3aa: CASSVGGTWGEKLFF; CDR3nt: TGTGCCAGCAGCGTAGGCGGGACTTGGGGTGAAAAACTGTTTTTT
v_gene: TRBV18; j_gene: TRBJ1-1; d_gene: -; CDR3aa: CASSPQAGWGGTEAFF; CDR3nt: TGTGCCAGCTCACCACAAGCGGGGTGGGGAGGAACTGAAGCTTTCTTT
v_gene: TRBV7-6; j_gene: TRBJ1-6; d_gene: -; CDR3aa: CASSLRARGDSPLHF; CDR3nt: TGTGCCAGCAGCTTACGCGCCAGGGGCGATTCACCCCTCCACTTT